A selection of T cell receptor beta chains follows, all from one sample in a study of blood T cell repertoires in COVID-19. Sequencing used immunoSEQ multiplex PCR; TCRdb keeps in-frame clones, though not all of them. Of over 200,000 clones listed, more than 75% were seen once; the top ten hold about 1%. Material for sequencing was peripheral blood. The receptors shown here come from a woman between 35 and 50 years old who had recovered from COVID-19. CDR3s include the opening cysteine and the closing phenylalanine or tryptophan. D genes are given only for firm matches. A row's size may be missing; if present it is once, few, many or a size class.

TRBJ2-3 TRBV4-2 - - TGTGCCAGCAGCCAAGAGGGACTGGGGAGCACAGATACGCAGTATTTT CASSQEGLGSTDTQYF
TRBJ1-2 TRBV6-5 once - TGTGCCAGCAGTTACTCGCGCATCCTGTTCTATGGCTACACCTTC CASSYSRILFYGYTF
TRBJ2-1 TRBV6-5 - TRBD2 TGTGCCAGCAGCCCGACTAGCGGAAATGAGCAGTTCTTC CASSPTSGNEQFF
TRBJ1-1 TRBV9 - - TGTGCCAGCAGCGTAGGGTGGTCCGGGTTTGGGACTGAAGCTTTCTTT CASSVGWSGFGTEAFF
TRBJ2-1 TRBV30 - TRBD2 TGTGCCTGCCGGGGGCTAGCGGGTTACAATGAGCAGTTCTTC CACRGLAGYNEQFF
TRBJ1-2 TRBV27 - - TGTGCCAGCAGTTTATCGTGGCAGGGGATGGGCTACACCTTC CASSLSWQGMGYTF
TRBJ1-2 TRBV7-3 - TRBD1 TGTGCCAGCAGCCCAGGGCGGCCGGGACAGGGTGGCTACACCTTC CASSPGRPGQGGYTF
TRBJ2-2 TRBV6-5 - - TGTGCCAGCAGTCGGGGAAACACCGGGGAGCTGTTTTTT CASSRGNTGELFF
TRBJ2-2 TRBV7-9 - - TGTGCCGCCGCTAACGGGATCGGGGAGCTGTTTTTT CAAANGIGELFF
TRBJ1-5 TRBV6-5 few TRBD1 TGTGCCAGCAGGGGGACAGGCAATCAGCCCCAGCATTTT CASRGTGNQPQHF
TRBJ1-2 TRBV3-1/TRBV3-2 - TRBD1 TGTGCCAGCAGACAAACGGACAGGGGTGGATATGGCTACACCTTC CASRQTDRGGYGYTF
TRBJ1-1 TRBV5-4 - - TGTGCCAGCAGGGCGGCCAGGGCCACTGAAGCTTTCTTT CASRAARATEAFF
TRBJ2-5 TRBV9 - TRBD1 TGTGCCAGCAGCACCAGGGGGTACCAAGAGACCCAGTACTTC CASSTRGYQETQYF
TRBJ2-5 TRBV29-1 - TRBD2 TGCAGCGGGACTAGCGGGAGGGTAGAGACCCAGTACTTC CSGTSGRVETQYF
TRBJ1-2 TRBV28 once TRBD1 TGTGCCAGCACCCCCCCCGAACAGGGGGCCTATGGCTACACCTTC CASTPPEQGAYGYTF
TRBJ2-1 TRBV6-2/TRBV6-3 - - TGTGCCAGCAGTTACGGGCGCTACCAGTTCTTC CASSYGRYQFF